Below, 20 T cell receptor beta chains from the same sample are listed, as sequenced in a study of TIL therapy for anti-PD-1-resistant metastatic lung cancer. The time point is: pre-treatment sample, taken before nivolumab and TIL therapy. Most excised metastases sampled were pleural nodules or supraclavicular lymph nodes. Sequencing used immunoSEQ v3. Sequenced by immunoSEQ multiplex PCR; TCRdb stores in-frame clones only, minus some. The data show about 50,000 clones, about three quarters seen once. The material sequenced was tumor tissue, taken at baseline. Receptors were obtained from a person between 25 and 79 years old with non-small cell lung cancer.

The V gene is TRBV6-1, the J gene TRBJ1-3; D gene unclear. The CDR3 contains 17 residues. Germline CDR1 is MNHNS and CDR2 is SASEGT. V lost 2 bases and J 0 bases, leaving 14 bases between the germline ends. CDR3 region: CASSEMGAPFSGNTIYF. The CDR3 DNA follows: TGTGCCAGCAGTGAAATGGGTGCACCCTTCTCTGGAAACACCATATATTTT.

CDR3 protein: CASSQDRGGSYNEQFF. The CDR3 nucleotides read TGCGCCAGCAGCCAAGATCGTGGCGGGAGCTACAATGAGCAGTTCTTC. This chain uses TRBV4-3 with TRBJ2-1; the match to TRBD2 covers 7 bases. V was clipped by 0 bases and J by 3 bases; unmatched bases: 5. This CDR3 spans 16 amino acids. CDR1 is LGHNA, CDR2 YSLEER, per germline.

The chain uses TRBV6-6 and TRBJ2-7, with TRBD2 matching 10 bases. The V gene's germline CDR1 is MNHNY and CDR2 SVGAGI (reference sequence). V lost 0 bases and J lost 3; bases outside the gene matches: 5. The CDR3 runs to 16 residues. The CDR3 is CASSYSAGLASYEQYF. The CDR3 DNA sequence: TGTGCCAGCAGTTACTCGGCGGGACTAGCGAGCTACGAGCAGTACTTC.

V usage is TRBV5-1 and J usage is TRBJ2-7; 7 nucleotides agree with TRBD2. V gave up 0 bases and J gave up 6 bases; unmatched junction bases: 6. Germline CDR1 SGHRS, CDR2 YFSETQ. The CDR3 is 14 residues long. As DNA, the CDR3 is TGCGCCAGCAGCTTGGGCGGGGGTCTCCCCGAGCAGTACTTC. It is translated as CASSLGGGLPEQYF.

This clone appeared a few times. The chain employs TRBV18 and TRBJ2-2, with D possibly TRBD2 on 6 matching bases. Trimming removed 0 bases at V and 1 base at J, with 9 bases between. The germline gives CDR1 KGHSH, CDR2 LQKENI. The CDR3 has 16 amino acids. The CDR3 loop is CASSPPPAGNTGELFF. The CDR3 coding sequence is TGTGCCAGCTCACCACCCCCAGCGGGGAACACCGGGGAGCTGTTTTTT.

The chain couples TRBV4-3 to TRBJ1-1; D not resolved. Germline CDR1 reads LGHNA; CDR2 reads YSLEER. The CDR3 sequence is 17 residues long. V lost 0 bases to trimming and J lost 6 bases, with 20 bases between them. The CDR3 loop is CASSQESRGGGSAEAFF. For the CDR3, the DNA is TGCGCCAGCAGCCAAGAAAGTCGTGGCGGTGGCTCCGCTGAAGCTTTCTTT.

This clone was recorded only once. The rearrangement joins TRBV15 to TRBJ2-1, with 7 bases fitting TRBD1. This CDR3 comprises 14 residues. J lost 7 bases, V lost 1 base, and 4 bases had no gene match. Germline CDR1 LNHNV, CDR2 YYDKDF (reference sequence). Here the CDR3 DNA reads TGTGCCACCAGCAGAGGAACAGGGGAAAATGAGCAGTTCTTC. Its protein product is CATSRGTGENEQFF.

This chain connects TRBV29-1 to TRBJ2-3; D is unclear. V dropped 6 bases and J dropped 5 bases, with 9 bases sitting between them. This CDR3 has 11 residues. CDR1 is SQVTM and CDR2 is ANQGSEA in the germline V gene. CDR3: CSVDMGDTQYF. CDR3 nucleotide sequence: TGCAGCGTAGATATGGGAGATACGCAGTATTTT.

This chain links TRBV28 with TRBJ2-3; perhaps TRBD1 as D (5 bases). The germline V and J ends were trimmed by 3 bases and 0 bases, with 10 bases remaining between them. CDR1 MDHEN and CDR2 SYDVKM come from the germline V gene. The CDR3 is 15 amino acids. In nucleotides, the CDR3 is TGTGCCAGCAGTTTTCAGGGTCCTAGCACAGATACGCAGTATTTT. Its protein is CASSFQGPSTDTQYF.

The genes are TRBV5-1 and TRBJ2-3; TRBD2 matches at 13 bases. Germline V lookup: CDR1 SGHRS, CDR2 YFSETQ. With 1 base clipped from V and 2 bases from J, the junction kept 7 bases outside the gene matches. The CDR3 sequence is 18 residues long. This CDR3 is CASSLNPGLAGNTDTQYF. CDR3 nucleotides: TGCGCCAGCAGCTTGAATCCGGGACTAGCGGGGAACACAGATACGCAGTATTTT.

The chain links TRBV7-6 to TRBJ2-5; perhaps TRBD2 as D (5 bases). This CDR3 has 13 amino acids. Looked up from germline, CDR1 is SGHVS and CDR2 is FNYEAQ. Between the trimmed V and J ends, which lost 1 base and 5 bases, there was a span of 8 bases. This CDR3 reads CASSLVGSETQYF. Here the CDR3 DNA reads TGTGCCAGCAGCTTAGTAGGGAGCGAGACCCAGTACTTC.

The gene calls are TRBV10-3 and TRBJ1-2; a possible D gene is TRBD1 (5 bases). Deletions cut 4 bases from V and 8 bases from J, with 14 bases between. Germline loops: CDR1 ENHRY, CDR2 SYGVKD. The CDR3 contains 13 residues. CDR3: CAISGETKGGYTF. In DNA, the CDR3 is TGTGCCATCAGTGGAGAAACTAAGGGGGGCTACACCTTC.

The chain is built from TRBV4-1 and TRBJ1-4, with 7 bases lining up with TRBD1. The V gene's germline CDR1 is MGHRA and CDR2 YSYEKL. CDR3 length: 14 residues. The trim removed 4 bases at V and 8 bases at J, leaving 7 bases unmatched. This CDR3 reads CASSLDRVQEKLFF. The CDR3 coding sequence is TGCGCCAGCAGCCTCGACAGGGTCCAAGAAAAACTGTTTTTT.

This clone was picked up one time. The genes are TRBV7-3 and TRBJ2-1, with 15 bases identical to TRBD2. CDR3 length: 18 residues. From germline, CDR1 is SGHTA and CDR2 FQGTGA. After removal of 4 bases from V and 8 bases from J, the junction contained 12 bases not matched to a gene. CDR3 amino acids: CASSSRKGTSGGLYEQFF. The CDR3 DNA is TGTGCCAGCAGCTCCCGTAAGGGGACTAGCGGGGGGTTGTATGAGCAGTTCTTC.

The V and J genes are TRBV6-6 and TRBJ1-2; TRBD1 is a possible D gene (5 bases). The germline CDR1 and CDR2 sequences are MNHNY and SVGAGI (reference sequence). The ends were cut back, 5 bases at V and 0 bases at J, with 7 bases in the middle. The CDR3 covers 13 residues. CDR3 bases: TGTGCCAGCAGTCGACAGTCTAACTATGGCTACACCTTC. Its translation is CASSRQSNYGYTF.

The chain carries TRBV6-1 and TRBJ2-7, with D unresolved. Trimming left V 0 bases short and J 4 bases short, with 19 bases between. In germline, CDR1 is MNHNS, CDR2 SASEGT. This CDR3 region has 17 residues. The CDR3 loop is CASSEAGRWAHPYEQYF. Here the CDR3 DNA reads TGTGCCAGCAGTGAAGCGGGCCGGTGGGCTCATCCGTACGAGCAGTACTTC.

A note on this clone: The DNA is omitted, as the CDR3 cannot be located on it reliably, and the CDR3 follows TCRdb's listing. The rearrangement links TRBV27 to TRBJ2-7. CDR1 is MNHEY and CDR2 is SMNVEV in the germline V gene (reference sequence). A total of 12 residues make up the CDR3, ends included. The CDR3 sequence is CASSFRGRRQYF.

The genes are TRBV7-2 and TRBJ2-5, with a possible D match to TRBD2 (5 bases). The CDR3 consists of 15 residues. V was pared by 0 bases and J by 4 bases, with 12 bases between. The germline V gene encodes CDR1 SGHTA and CDR2 FQGNSA. Here the CDR3 DNA reads TGTGCCAGCAGCTTAGCGCAACCTAGCTCAGAGACCCAGTACTTC. Protein sequence: CASSLAQPSSETQYF.

V is TRBV27 and J is TRBJ1-1; D possibly corresponds to TRBD1 (6 bases). CDR3 length: 14 residues. Germline V gene lookup returns CDR1 MNHEY and CDR2 SMNVEV (reference sequence). Trimming removed 3 bases from V and 0 bases from J, with 8 bases in between. The CDR3 protein is CASSFTGLNTEAFF. Here the CDR3 DNA reads TGTGCCAGCAGTTTTACAGGGCTGAACACTGAAGCTTTCTTT.

The gene calls are TRBV7-2 and TRBJ2-7; no reliable D call. This CDR3 is 14 amino acids long. V lost 1 base to trimming and J lost 6 bases, with 13 bases between them. Looked up from germline, CDR1 is SGHTA and CDR2 is FQGNSA. CDR3 amino acids: CASSLGIRLGEQYF. As DNA, the CDR3 is TGTGCCAGCAGCTTAGGGATCCGGCTGGGCGAGCAGTACTTC. Using reference TRBV7-2 and TRBJ2-7 for the parts outside the CDR3, the full variable domain is GAGVSQSPSNKVTEKGKDVELRCDPISGHTALYWYRQSLGQGLEFLIYFQGNSAPDKSGLPSDRFSAERTGGSVSTLTIQRTQQEDSAVYLCASSLGIRLGEQYFGPGTRLTVT.